This TCR beta chain was captured in a study of neoadjuvant nivolumab and ipilimumab in lung cancer. Study-wide points: Resected-tumor TCR richness correlated positively with pretherapy blood richness.

Sequencing used immunoSEQ multiplex PCR; TCRdb keeps in-frame clones, though not all of them. The data show 9,000 to 10,000 clones, 81% seen once. In regard to this clone: Its antigen is currently unknown.

This material consisted of peripheral blood, taken before neoadjuvant nivolumab, alone or with ipilimumab. The source is an adult with non-small cell lung cancer.

The DNA of the CDR3 is TGTGCCAGTAGTCCTCCGGGACTGGACACCGGGGAGCTGTTTTTT. This sequence encodes CASSPPGLDTGELFF. The chain employs TRBV19 and TRBJ2-2; D perhaps matches TRBD2 (6 bases). V gave up 5 bases and J gave up 3 bases, with 13 bases separating them. The V gene's germline CDR1 is LNHDA and CDR2 SQIVND (reference sequence). This CDR3 comprises 15 residues.